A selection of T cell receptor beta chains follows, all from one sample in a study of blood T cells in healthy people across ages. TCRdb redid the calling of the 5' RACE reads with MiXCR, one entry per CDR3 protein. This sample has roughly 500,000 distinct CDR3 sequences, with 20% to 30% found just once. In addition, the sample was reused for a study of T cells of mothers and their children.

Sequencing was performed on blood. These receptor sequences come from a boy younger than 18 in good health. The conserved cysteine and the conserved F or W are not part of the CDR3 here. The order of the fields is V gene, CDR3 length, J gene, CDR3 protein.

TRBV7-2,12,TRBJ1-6,ASSLAGEYSPLH
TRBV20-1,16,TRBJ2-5,SASLRHYLRGPQETQY
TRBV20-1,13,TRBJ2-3,SARDSTGSADTQY
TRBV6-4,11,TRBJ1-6,ASSVQANSPLH
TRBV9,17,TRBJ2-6,ASSGPRLAGGSGANVLT
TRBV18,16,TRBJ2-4,ASSTKGLADEAKNIQY
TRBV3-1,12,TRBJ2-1,ANSPEPSYNEQF
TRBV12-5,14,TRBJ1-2,ASGLVVRGVIYGYT
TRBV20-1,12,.,SATTAGYYNEQF
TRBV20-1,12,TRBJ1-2,SARDLLRDYGYT